These T cell receptor beta chains were read from a single sample in a study of human thymus T cells. Here immunoSEQ multiplex PCR was the method, and the copy in TCRdb shows in-frame clones only, minus some. Here the sample spans tens of thousands of clones, approximately 95% being singletons. Sequencing was carried out using blood. The receptors were gathered from a boy under two years old with a congenital heart defect but otherwise immunologically healthy. The CDR3 runs from the conserved cysteine through the conserved F or W. Fields, in order: J gene, V gene, clone size, CDR3 protein. Clone size appears in some rows only: once, few, many, or a class for an expanded clone.

>TRBJ2-1|TRBV28|NA
CASSHNNEQFF
>TRBJ2-7|TRBV15|NA
CATSKFPTEGRNYEQYF
>TRBJ1-2|TRBV7-2|NA
CASSLESGGYGYTF
>TRBJ1-1|TRBV18|NA
CASSPKVGDTEAFF
>TRBJ2-2|TRBV10-2|NA
CASRPAWGPHTGELFF
>TRBJ1-5|TRBV28|once
CASSPPGGQNQPQHF
>TRBJ2-7|TRBV5-6|NA
CASSRDSYFYEQYF
>TRBJ1-4|TRBV5-1|NA
CASSPGGGPNEKLFF
>TRBJ1-1|TRBV5-1|NA
CASSLRTSNTEAFF
>TRBJ1-2|TRBV27|NA
CASSLSQGNYGYTF
>TRBJ1-2|TRBV11-2|NA
CASTPDRFNYGYTF
>TRBJ2-1|TRBV4-2|once
CASSQSWVLGSYNEQFF
>TRBJ2-7|TRBV30|NA
CAWRARGLYEQYF
>TRBJ1-1|TRBV11-3|NA
CASSLAATREAFF
>TRBJ1-6|TRBV7-9|NA
CASSWGGPYNSPLHF
>TRBJ1-6|TRBV5-8|NA
CASSLGQGNSPLHF
>TRBJ2-3|TRBV6-6|once
CASSYARTSGKDTQYF
>TRBJ1-2|TRBV6-1|NA
CASRQGAANYGYTF
>TRBJ1-1|TRBV7-2|NA
CASSFTGMNTEAFF
>TRBJ1-1|TRBV18|NA
CASSPLRTPAFF
>TRBJ2-4|TRBV28|NA
CASSSHETLGWDIQYF
>TRBJ1-2|TRBV27|few
CASSSLQGGGYTF
>TRBJ2-7|TRBV7-8|NA
CASSLDASGYEQYF
>TRBJ2-2|TRBV10-3|NA
CAILGEVNTGELFF
>TRBJ1-5|TRBV7-6|NA
CASSLVGDQPQHF
>TRBJ1-2|TRBV7-2|NA
CASSLGGGYGYTF
>TRBJ1-3|TRBV30|NA
CACDRGSGNTIYF
>TRBJ1-1|TRBV29-1|few
CSVQGGWDTEAFF
>TRBJ1-1|TRBV7-9|NA
CARHKQTMNTEAFF
>TRBJ2-2|TRBV11-2|few
CASSLKRTGDTGELFF
>TRBJ2-3|TRBV10-2|few
CASSESNGLAGGDTQYF
>TRBJ1-1|TRBV27|NA
CASSTLFRAEAFF
>TRBJ2-7|TRBV9|NA
CASSPNPSVYEQYF
>TRBJ1-1|TRBV19|once
CASSIGGGNTEAFF
>TRBJ2-1|TRBV9|once
CASSVATDRGNEQFF
>TRBJ2-1|TRBV7-9|NA
CASSRAGGYDNEQFF
>TRBJ2-7|TRBV18|NA
CASSPPTSGKDEQYF
>TRBJ2-7|TRBV6-6|NA
CASSYSSRYEQYF
>TRBJ2-7|TRBV7-9|NA
CASSLEGVYEQYF
>TRBJ2-5|TRBV11-2|NA
CASSLGQYQETQYF
>TRBJ2-3|TRBV5-1|NA
CASSPGTSGAGTQYF
>TRBJ1-4|TRBV5-1|NA
CASRDRTNEKLFF
>TRBJ2-1|TRBV28|NA
CASSLWASGKGNEQFF
>TRBJ1-1|TRBV5-1|NA
CASSPGTGVAFF
>TRBJ1-1|TRBV7-8|NA
CASSFRDSEAFF